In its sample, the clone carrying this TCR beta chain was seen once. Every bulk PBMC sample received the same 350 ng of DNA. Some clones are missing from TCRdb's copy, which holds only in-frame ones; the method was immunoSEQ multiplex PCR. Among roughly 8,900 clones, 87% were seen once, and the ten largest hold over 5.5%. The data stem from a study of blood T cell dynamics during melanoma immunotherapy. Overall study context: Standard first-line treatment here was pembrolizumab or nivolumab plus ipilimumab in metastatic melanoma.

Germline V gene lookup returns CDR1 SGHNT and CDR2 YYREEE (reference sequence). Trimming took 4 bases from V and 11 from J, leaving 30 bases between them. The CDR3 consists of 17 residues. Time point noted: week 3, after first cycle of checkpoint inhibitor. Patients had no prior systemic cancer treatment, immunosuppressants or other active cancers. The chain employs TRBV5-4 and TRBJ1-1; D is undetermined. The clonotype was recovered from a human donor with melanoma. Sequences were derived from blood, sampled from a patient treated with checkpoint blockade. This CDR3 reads CASSRGVAEQTREQAFF. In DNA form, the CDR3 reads TGTGCCAGCAGCCGAGGAGTGGCAGAACAAACCCGAGAGCAGGCTTTCTTT.